The clone carrying this T cell receptor (beta chain) has just a few counts. Its antigen remains unknown. With iRepertoire HTBI primers and Arm-PCR of CDR3 regions, TCR beta libraries were built. TCRdb fed the multiplex PCR reads into MiXCR, producing one record per CDR3 protein. The data show hundreds of thousands of distinct CDR3 sequences, with 22% seen just once and approximately 14% held by the top ten. This sample was taken from a study of regulatory T cells in long-lasting Graves disease. Germline CDR1 and CDR2: MDHEN and SYDVKM. The CDR3 spans 13 residues. Trimming took 3 bases from V and 2 from J, leaving 6 bases between them. Time point: persistent/refractory GD, antithyroid drugs over 5 years with positive TRAb. Extracted PBMC RNA gave rise to the TCR library. EDTA tubes held approximately 8.8 milliliters of peripheral blood from each patient. General study findings and limits: Persistent disease exhibited a predilection for TRBV28, TRBJ1-2 and TRBJ2-5. Small numbers of samples may have cut accuracy. TCR diversity was lower in persistent than newly diagnosed Graves' disease.

The sequence came from a female donor with Graves disease. This chain uses TRBV28 with TRBJ2-3, with unresolved D. The starting material was peripheral blood mononuclear cells (PBMCs), obtained when the disease was refractory, from a patient treated with antithyroid drugs. CDR3 region: CASSFRSTDTQYF. In DNA form, the CDR3 reads TGTGCCAGCAGTTTCCGATCCACAGATACGCAGTATTTT.